These T cell receptor beta chains were read from a single sample in a study of T cell repertoires in cytomegalovirus infection. Their target antigens are unknown. TCRdb re-derived calls from the reads in MiXCR, one entry per CDR3 protein. The sample lists hundreds of thousands of distinct CDR3 sequences, roughly 42% occurring once. The input for sequencing was cultured PBMCs, taken from culture after CMV antigen stimulation. Receptors originate from a human donor in good health (CMV status not recorded). Some clones in this sample may be carry-over from other donors' samples. CDR3s include the opening cysteine and the closing phenylalanine or tryptophan. The D gene is left open where the match is weak. Not all rows give a size; the values are once, few, many and, for expanded clones, a class.

TRBJ2-7	-	TRBD1	TRBV11-2	CASSPQAGQGIEQYF	TGTGCCAGCAGCCCGCAGGCGGGACAGGGAATCGAGCAGTACTTC
TRBJ2-7	-	-	TRBV6-1	CASSVGGFTYEQYF	TGTGCCAGCAGTGTGGGGGGATTCACCTACGAGCAGTACTTC
TRBJ2-3	-	-	TRBV7-2	CASSLWTALAWDTQYF	TGTGCCAGCAGCTTATGGACAGCCCTGGCATGGGATACGCAGTATTTT
TRBJ2-1	-	-	TRBV19	CASSIVPGHEQFF	TGTGCCAGTAGTATAGTCCCAGGTCATGAGCAGTTCTTC
TRBJ1-2	-	-	TRBV12-3/TRBV12-4	CASSLHYADYGYTF	TGTGCCAGCAGTTTGCACTACGCGGACTATGGCTACACCTTC
TRBJ2-1	few	TRBD2	TRBV11-2	CATTAQTSGNEQFF	TGTGCCACCACCGCCCAGACTAGCGGCAATGAGCAGTTCTTC
TRBJ2-1	-	-	TRBV19	CASSISPSSIYNEQFF	TGTGCCAGTAGTATTTCCCCGTCAAGTATCTACAATGAGCAGTTCTTC
TRBJ1-2	-	-	TRBV2	CASKLKSRGYTF	TGTGCCAGCAAGCTCAAGAGTCGCGGCTACACCTTC
TRBJ2-2	few	-	TRBV6-6	CASTVDRDAGTGELFF	TGTGCCAGCACGGTCGACCGGGACGCGGGGACCGGGGAGCTGTTTTTT
TRBJ2-5	-	-	TRBV7-8	CASSLHRTVSETQYF	TGTGCCAGCAGCTTACACCGAACAGTTTCGGAGACCCAGTACTTC
TRBJ1-2	many	-	TRBV10-3	CAISETGSDGYTF	TGTGCCATCAGTGAGACAGGGAGCGATGGCTACACCTTC
TRBJ2-6	-	-	TRBV6-1	CASLKFGANVLTF	TGTGCCAGCCTCAAATTCGGGGCCAACGTCCTGACTTTC
TRBJ2-1	-	TRBD2	TRBV20-1	CSASSGGSQFF	TGCAGTGCTAGTAGCGGGGGGAGTCAGTTCTTC
TRBJ1-1	-	-	TRBV27	CASRRGGITEAFF	TGTGCCAGCAGACGGGGTGGGATCACTGAAGCTTTCTTT
TRBJ2-7	-	TRBD2	TRBV28	CASSSPGLVPYEQYF	TGTGCCAGCAGTTCCCCGGGACTAGTCCCCTACGAGCAGTACTTC
TRBJ2-1	-	TRBD1	TRBV19	CASTPGQGSGEQFF	TGTGCCAGTACCCCGGGACAGGGATCTGGGGAGCAGTTCTTC
TRBJ2-1	-	-	TRBV11-2	CASSPAAGLNEQFF	TGTGCCAGCAGCCCCGCGGCAGGGCTAAATGAGCAGTTCTTC
TRBJ2-7	few	-	TRBV12-3/TRBV12-4	CASSFSVPYEQYF	TGTGCCAGCAGTTTTAGCGTCCCCTACGAGCAGTACTTC